Following are 10 T cell receptor beta chains from one sample sequenced in a study of OX40 agonist ivuxolimab in advanced cancers. Clones were read by immunoSEQ multiplex PCR, and TCRdb kept only the in-frame ones, dropping some. The table lists about 77,000 clones, 75% to 90% of them singletons. The sample consisted of CD4+ or CD8+ T cells sorted from blood, taken in a trial of the OX40 agonist ivuxolimab. Source of these receptors: an adult with an advanced solid tumor such as melanoma, head and neck, liver or kidney cancer.

The rearrangement links TRBV7-9 to TRBJ1-2; possibly TRBD1 for D (6 bases). The V end lost 0 bases, the J end lost 6 bases, and 8 bases lay between the germline ends. This CDR3 is built from 13 residues. Germline V gene sequence: CDR1 SEHNR, CDR2 FQNEAQ (reference sequence). The CDR3 bases are TGTGCCAGCAGCTTAGCAGGGGGGGATGGCTACACCTTC. Its protein product is CASSLAGGDGYTF.

The chain combines TRBV27 with TRBJ2-3, with D possibly being TRBD1 (6 bases). V gave up 5 bases and J gave up 8 bases, with 20 bases separating them. The length of the CDR3 is 15 residues. The germline CDR1 and CDR2 sequences are MNHEY and SMNVEV (reference sequence). This chain's CDR3 is CASSPGQLILSTQYF. The CDR3 DNA follows: TGTGCCAGCAGTCCTGGACAGCTAATTTTAAGTACGCAGTATTTT.

Notes on this clone: Germline is not matched at one junction end, which may reflect a read error. This rearrangement joins TRBV19 to TRBJ1-2, with no clear D. Per germline, CDR1 LNHDA and CDR2 SQIVND (reference sequence). The CDR3 has 10 residues. Here the CDR3 DNA reads TGTGCCAGTTTCCAATATGGCCACACCTTC. Protein: CASFQYGHTF.

This clone was observed once. The genes are TRBV30 and TRBJ2-1; D is uncertain. V lost 2 bases and J lost 1, with 12 bases in between. This CDR3 has 15 amino acids. Germline V CDR1 and CDR2: GTSNPN, SVGIG (reference sequence). The CDR3 loop is CAWSPNTASYNEQFF. The CDR3 DNA reads as TGTGCCTGGAGTCCAAATACAGCGTCCTACAATGAGCAGTTCTTC.

In its sample, this clone is medium-sized. The V and J genes are TRBV4-3 and TRBJ1-1; a weak D match, TRBD1 (5 bases). Trimming took 1 base from V and 5 from J, leaving 8 bases between them. Germline assignment: CDR1 LGHNA and CDR2 YSLEER. The CDR3 covers 13 residues. CDR3 protein: CASSQVGDTEAFF. The DNA for the CDR3 is TGCGCCAGCAGCCAAGTGGGGGATACTGAAGCTTTCTTT.

The chain is built from TRBV10-3 and TRBJ2-5, with D possibly matching TRBD1 (6 bases). The V gene lost 2 bases and the J gene lost 2 bases, with 12 bases spanning the gap. Germline V gene sequence: CDR1 ENHRY, CDR2 SYGVKD. CDR3 length: 15 residues. The DNA of the CDR3 is TGTGCCATCAGTGAGCGTGGCAGGGGTCAAGAGACCCAGTACTTC. It is translated as CAISERGRGQETQYF.

The chain employs TRBV27 and TRBJ1-1; tentatively, D is TRBD1 (6 bases). With 4 bases removed from V and 1 base from J, the gap between germline ends came to 28 bases. Looked up from germline, CDR1 is MNHEY and CDR2 is SMNVEV (reference sequence). This CDR3 is 20 amino acids long. In DNA form, the CDR3 reads TGTGCCAGCAGTTGGCGGGGGGCGAACACTGAAGCTTTCTCGAACACTGAAGCTTTCTTT. Its protein is CASSWRGANTEAFSNTEAFF.

The chain employs TRBV30 and TRBJ2-7; 11 nucleotides align to TRBD1. The CDR3 consists of 14 residues. The J segment lost 4 bases and the V segment lost 6 bases, leaving 8 bases of the junction unmatched. Germline values: CDR1 GTSNPN, CDR2 SVGIG (reference sequence). This CDR3 reads CACWKGQGVYEQYF. CDR3 coding DNA: TGTGCCTGCTGGAAGGGACAGGGGGTTTACGAGCAGTACTTC. Supplemented by reference TRBV30 and TRBJ2-7, the full variable domain reads SQTIHQWPATLVQPVGSPLSLECTVEGTSNPNLYWYRQAAGRGLQLLFYSVGIGQISSEVPQNLSASRPQDRQFILSSKKLLLSDSGFYLCACWKGQGVYEQYFGPGTRLTVT.

This chain joins TRBV7-8 and TRBJ2-2, with D perhaps TRBD2 (6 bases). Trimming pared 11 bases from V and 0 bases from J, leaving 10 bases between. The CDR3 sequence is 13 residues long. From germline, CDR1 is SGHVS and CDR2 FQNEAQ. The CDR3 DNA is TGTGCCGGGACTCGAACGAACACCGGGGAGCTGTTTTTT. The encoded protein is CAGTRTNTGELFF. The variable domain in full, with the rest retrieved from reference TRBV7-8 and TRBJ2-2, is GAGVSQSPRYKVAKRGQDVALRCDPISGHVSLFWYQQALGQGPEFLTYFQNEAQLDKSGLPSDRFFAERPEGSVSTLKIQRTQQEDSAVYLCAGTRTNTGELFFGEGSRLTVL.

This chain uses TRBV10-3 with TRBJ1-1; no clear D. Trimming pared 7 bases from V and 3 bases from J, leaving 12 bases between. The CDR3 is 13 amino acids. CDR1 and CDR2 from the germline V gene are ENHRY and SYGVKD. CDR3 DNA: TGTGCCATCAAGGGTCAATTGGACACTGAAGCTTTCTTT. Encoded protein: CAIKGQLDTEAFF.